This T cell receptor beta chain came from a study of blood T cell repertoires in COVID-19. Under the authors' procedure: It was from reference gene primer amplification that nucleated cell counts were estimated. Sequencing used immunoSEQ multiplex PCR; TCRdb keeps in-frame clones, though not all of them. V and J calls and clone size are given by that table; D and trimming were obtained from the DNA. The sample yields around 190,000 clones, about 88% seen once. The sequencing input was peripheral blood. This sequence was found in an elderly woman with acute or convalescent COVID-19.

In DNA form, the CDR3 reads TGTGCCAGCAGCGGCCAGCTATGGCGGGAGATAGAGACCCAGTACTTC. This gives the protein CASSGQLWREIETQYF. The chain combines TRBV7-9 with TRBJ2-5; 7 nucleotides line up with TRBD2. The CDR3 loop spans 16 amino acids. V dropped 5 bases and J dropped 4; count of bases not matched to a gene: 13. The germline gives CDR1 SEHNR, CDR2 FQNEAQ (reference sequence).